This TCR beta chain was sequenced for a study of vaccination effects on CD4 cells after COVID-19. Concerning this clone itself: Its cognate antigen is unknown.

ViraFEST expansion of antigen-specific CD4+ T cells with viral peptide pools preceded sequencing. Having been cultured for roughly 10 days, the cells underwent CD4+ T cell isolation. Participants completed two doses of the BNT162b2 or mRNA-1273 vaccine. All vaccine recipients tested negative for nucleocapsid antibodies and had never contracted SARS-CoV-2 infection. The researchers cultured some 2 million PBMC per well with approximately 9.1 IU/ml IL-2 and roughly 10 ug/ml peptides. The method was immunoSEQ multiplex PCR; TCRdb's version includes in-frame clones alone and lacks a portion of them. The sample includes more than 50,000 clones, about 80% of them seen just once. V lost 3 bases and J lost 0, with 6 bases in between. The CDR3 is 14 residues long. CDR1 SGDLS and CDR2 YYNGEE come from the germline V gene.

This TCR derives from a human donor who received a COVID-19 vaccine. The rearrangement uses TRBV9 and TRBJ1-4; no firm D call. This specimen was CD4+ T cells from PBMCs cultured with HCoV-OC43 spike peptides, taken after COVID-19 vaccination. The subset is: HCoV-OC43 spike overlapping peptide pool stimulation. CDR3 residues: CASSAPSTNEKLFF. As DNA, the CDR3 is TGTGCCAGCAGCGCCCCTTCAACTAATGAAAAACTGTTTTTT.